What follows are 5 T cell receptor beta chains derived from one specimen sequenced in a study of blood T cell repertoires in COVID-19. Only in-frame clones appear in the TCRdb table, and some are missing; sequencing was by immunoSEQ multiplex PCR. The data contain under 400,000 clones, roughly nine tenths of them seen just once; the ten biggest clones take up 2.5% to 3%. Material for sequencing was peripheral blood. These receptors were obtained from a woman aged 25 to 39 with COVID-19, enrolled during active disease.

The genes are TRBV10-1 and TRBJ2-2, with TRBD2 matching 13 bases. The CDR3 totals 13 residues. J lost 6 bases, V lost 8 bases, and 0 bases had no gene match. Germline values: CDR1 WNHNN, CDR2 SYGVQD (reference sequence). The CDR3 loop is CASGLAGAGELFF. CDR3 bases: TGCGCCAGCGGACTAGCGGGAGCCGGGGAGCTGTTTTTT.

This clone was counted a single time. The rearrangement links TRBV15 to TRBJ1-2, with D perhaps TRBD1 (5 bases). The V gene's germline CDR1 is LNHNV and CDR2 YYDKDF (reference sequence). Trimming took 0 bases from V and 5 from J, leaving 10 bases between them. The CDR3 is made up of 14 amino acids. Here the CDR3 reads CATSRDRALYGYTF. The DNA for the CDR3 is TGTGCCACCAGCAGAGACAGGGCCTTGTATGGCTACACCTTC.

This chain uses TRBV30 with TRBJ2-3; no clear D. The CDR3 sequence is 13 residues long. Trimming pared 3 bases from V and 1 base from J, leaving 8 bases between. Germline V gene data show CDR1 as GTSNPN and CDR2 as SVGIG (reference sequence). This chain's CDR3 is CAWRVVGTDTQYF. The DNA of the CDR3 is TGTGCCTGGAGGGTGGTAGGCACAGATACGCAGTATTTT.

The V call is TRBV19, the J call TRBJ2-5; TRBD1 aligns across 8 bases. This CDR3 contains 14 residues. Germline trimming cut 4 bases from V and 5 bases from J; bases unmatched to any gene: 6. Germline CDR1 and CDR2: LNHDA and SQIVND (reference sequence). The CDR3 coding sequence is TGTGCCAGTAGTAGGACAGGGAAGTGGGAGACCCAGTACTTC. It specifies CASSRTGKWETQYF.

V gene TRBV7-9 combines with J gene TRBJ2-7; D might be TRBD2 (5 bases). Germline lookup yields CDR1 SEHNR and CDR2 FQNEAQ (reference sequence). The CDR3 consists of 14 residues. V dropped 0 bases and J dropped 4 bases, with 10 bases sitting between them. CDR3 in DNA: TGTGCCAGCAGCTTAGCCCTCACGGGGTACGAGCAGTACTTC. It is translated as CASSLALTGYEQYF.